What follows are 10 T cell receptor beta chains derived from one specimen sequenced in a study of radiotherapy plus CTLA-4 blockade in lung cancer. Data came from immunoSEQ multiplex PCR; TCRdb stores just in-frame clones and leaves some out. The sample lists roughly 45,000 clones; 55% to 80% were seen once. The material was peripheral blood, obtained from a patient treated with radiotherapy plus ipilimumab. The receptors originated from a human donor with non-small cell lung cancer who had a partial response to radiotherapy plus ipilimumab.

DNA for the CDR3: TGTGCCAGTAGTTCTGACGGACAGCGGCTGCCCCAGCATTTT. The encoded protein is CASSSDGQRLPQHF. This chain uses TRBV19 with TRBJ1-5; tentatively, D is TRBD1 (6 bases). V was shortened by 5 bases and J by 9 bases, with 17 bases between the two germline ends. The CDR3 extends over 14 amino acids. The germline V gene has CDR1 LNHDA and CDR2 SQIVND (reference sequence).

This chain uses TRBV19 with TRBJ2-7; no definite D call. The CDR3 has 15 amino acids. V dropped 0 bases and J dropped 7 bases, with 16 bases sitting between them. In germline, CDR1 is LNHDA, CDR2 SQIVND (reference sequence). The CDR3 DNA reads TGTGCCAGTAGTATAGATCTCCACCCGAGAGCTGAGCAGTACTTC. Amino acids: CASSIDLHPRAEQYF.

This chain connects TRBV5-1 to TRBJ2-2; 9 bases are shared with TRBD2. The CDR3 sequence is 15 residues long. The germline CDR1 and CDR2 sequences are SGHRS and YFSETQ. J gave up 7 bases and V 3 bases, and 7 bases lay outside the gene matches. For the CDR3, the DNA is TGCGCCAGCAGCTCAACGGCGGGGGGGAACGGGGAGCTGTTTTTT. It codes for CASSSTAGGNGELFF.

V gene TRBV5-6 combines with J gene TRBJ1-5; 8 bases line up with TRBD1. The J segment lost 7 bases and the V segment lost 4 bases, leaving 13 bases of the junction unmatched. The CDR3 length is 16 residues. Germline CDR1 SGHDT, CDR2 YYEEEE. The CDR3 protein is CASSRGAGGLEQPQHF. DNA of the CDR3: TGTGCCAGCAGCCGGGGGGCAGGGGGCTTGGAGCAGCCCCAGCATTTT.

This clone has just a few counts. The CDR3 region has the DNA TGTGCCAGCAATACACCGGGACAGGTCCACGAGCAGTACTTC. Protein: CASNTPGQVHEQYF. This rearrangement joins TRBV6-6 to TRBJ2-7; TRBD1 matches at 8 bases. Germline V gene lookup returns CDR1 MNHNY and CDR2 SVGAGI (reference sequence). The CDR3 contains 14 residues. The J segment lost 5 bases and the V segment lost 7 bases, leaving 10 bases of the junction unmatched.

The CDR3 protein is CASSYSTQGSEQYF. In DNA, the CDR3 is TGTGCCAGCAGTTACTCTACCCAGGGGAGCGAGCAGTACTTC. The chain couples TRBV6-5 to TRBJ2-7, with TRBD1 as a possible D gene (6 bases). The V end was cut by 0 bases, the J end by 6 bases, with 12 bases between. Germline V gene sequence: CDR1 MNHEY, CDR2 SVGAGI. The CDR3 length is 14 residues.

Here the CDR3 reads CASCQAQGAILDTQYF. CDR3 coding DNA: TGCGCCAGCTGCCAGGCACAGGGGGCGATTTTAGATACGCAGTATTTT. The chain joins TRBV5-1 to TRBJ2-3; the match to TRBD1 covers 9 bases. The trim removed 7 bases at V and 5 bases at J, leaving 14 bases unmatched. In germline, CDR1 is SGHRS, CDR2 YFSETQ. The CDR3 contains 16 residues.

The chain couples TRBV27 to TRBJ2-7; D is ambiguous. The CDR3 has 15 residues. CDR1 and CDR2 (germline): MNHEY, SMNVEV (reference sequence). With 6 bases removed from V and 3 bases from J, the gap between germline ends came to 18 bases. The CDR3 DNA follows: TGTGCCAGCAGACCCCTGAGCGTTTTAAGCTACGAGCAGTACTTC. Its protein product is CASRPLSVLSYEQYF.

The chain recombines TRBV4-1 with TRBJ1-1, with D perhaps TRBD1 (6 bases). CDR3 length: 15 amino acids. Trimming stripped 2 bases from V and 1 base from J, with 11 bases between. Germline loops: CDR1 MGHRA, CDR2 YSYEKL. The DNA of the CDR3 is TGCGCCAGCAGCCAAACAGGGTCCAGGAACACTGAAGCTTTCTTT. Translating it yields CASSQTGSRNTEAFF.

This clone was found a few times. The rearrangement links TRBV7-2 to TRBJ1-6; no firm D call. Germline lookup yields CDR1 SGHTA and CDR2 FQGNSA. CDR3 size: 15 residues. The germline V and J ends were trimmed by 1 base and 10 bases, with 14 bases remaining between them. For the CDR3, the DNA is TGTGCCAGCAGCTTAGGATGGGAGTCTTGGTCACCCCTCCACTTT. Protein product: CASSLGWESWSPLHF.